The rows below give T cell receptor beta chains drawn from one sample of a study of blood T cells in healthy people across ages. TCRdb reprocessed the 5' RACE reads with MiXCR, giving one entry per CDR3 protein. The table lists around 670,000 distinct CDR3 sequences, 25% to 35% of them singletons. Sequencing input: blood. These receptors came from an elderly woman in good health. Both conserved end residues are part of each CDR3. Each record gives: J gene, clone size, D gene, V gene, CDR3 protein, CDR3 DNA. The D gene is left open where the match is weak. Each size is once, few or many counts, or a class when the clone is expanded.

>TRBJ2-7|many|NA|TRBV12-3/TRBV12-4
CASSYSRPAEQYF
TGTGCCAGCAGTTACTCTCGGCCCGCTGAGCAGTACTTC
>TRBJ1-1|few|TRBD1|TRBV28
CASSLPGGSNTEAFF
TGTGCCAGCAGTTTACCAGGGGGTTCGAACACTGAAGCTTTCTTT
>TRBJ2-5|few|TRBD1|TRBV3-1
CASSPSGTANNEQYF
TGTGCCAGCAGCCCTTCCGGGACAGCTAACAATGAGCAGTACTTC
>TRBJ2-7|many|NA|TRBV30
CAWSGTQKGEQYF
TGTGCCTGGAGCGGGACTCAAAAGGGGGAGCAGTACTTC
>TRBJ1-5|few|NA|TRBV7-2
CASSSQHSNQPQHF
TGTGCCAGCAGCTCCCAACATAGCAATCAGCCCCAGCATTTT
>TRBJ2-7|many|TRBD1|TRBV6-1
CASSHDRGAYEQYF
TGTGCCAGCAGTCACGACAGGGGAGCCTACGAGCAGTACTTC
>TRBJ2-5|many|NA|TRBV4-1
CASSQAYQETQYF
TGCGCCAGCAGCCAAGCGTACCAAGAGACCCAGTACTTC
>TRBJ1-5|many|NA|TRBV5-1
CASSLAGPGQPQHF
TGCGCCAGCAGCTTGGCAGGGCCCGGTCAGCCCCAGCATTTT
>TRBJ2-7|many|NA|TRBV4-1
CASSQVQSYEQYF
TGCGCCAGCAGCCAGGTACAGTCCTACGAGCAGTACTTC
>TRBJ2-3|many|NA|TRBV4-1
CANSQETVTDTQYF
TGCGCCAACAGCCAAGAAACAGTTACAGATACGCAGTATTTT